This is a list of T cell receptor beta chains from one sample in a study of blood T cell repertoires in COVID-19. Sequencing used immunoSEQ multiplex PCR; TCRdb keeps in-frame clones, though not all of them. Found here are 150,000 to 200,000 clones, over 75% of them singletons; the top ten hold approximately 3%. The specimen sequenced was peripheral blood. These receptors all stem from a woman aged 80 or older with active or convalescent COVID-19. The CDR3 runs from the conserved cysteine through the conserved F or W. The D gene is left open where the match is weak. The listing skips clone size in some rows; elsewhere it reads once, few, many or a size class.

j_call	clone_size	d_call	v_call	cdr3_aa	cdr3_nt
TRBJ2-3	NA	TRBD2	TRBV6-1	CASSEGTRTDTQYF	TGTGCCAGCAGTGAGGGGACTAGAACAGATACGCAGTATTTT
TRBJ2-3	few	TRBD2	TRBV20-1	CSASGVAGGLTDTQYF	TGCAGTGCTAGTGGGGTAGCGGGGGGCCTCACAGATACGCAGTATTTT
TRBJ1-2	NA	TRBD1	TRBV28	CASSSGQGWYGYTF	TGTGCCAGCAGTTCGGGACAGGGGTGGTATGGCTACACCTTC
TRBJ2-3	NA	NA	TRBV14	CASSQDYILGRAHF	TGTGCCAGCAGCCAAGATTATATTTTGGGCAGGGCGCATTTT
TRBJ2-2	NA	TRBD1	TRBV2	CASNSYRGNGELFF	TGTGCCAGCAACTCGTACAGGGGTAACGGGGAGCTGTTTTTT
TRBJ1-4	NA	NA	TRBV24-1	CATSDPNRESEKLFF	TGTGCCACCAGTGACCCGAACAGGGAAAGCGAAAAACTGTTTTTT
TRBJ2-1	NA	TRBD2	TRBV28	CASHSMAGVNEQFF	TGTGCCAGTCACTCTATGGCGGGGGTCAATGAGCAGTTCTTC
TRBJ2-7	NA	NA	TRBV5-1	CASSLEVSGEQYF	TGCGCCAGCAGCTTAGAGGTGTCGGGAGAGCAGTACTTC
TRBJ2-1	NA	TRBD2	TRBV2	CASSYGTSGGATNEQFF	TGTGCCAGCAGTTACGGGACTAGCGGGGGGGCCACAAATGAGCAGTTCTTC
TRBJ2-7	NA	TRBD2	TRBV29-1	CSVAFSAGGSYEQYF	TGCAGCGTCGCCTTCTCAGCGGGGGGGTCCTACGAGCAGTACTTC
TRBJ1-4	few	TRBD1	TRBV28	CASSSTGVEKLFF	TGTGCCAGCAGTTCCACAGGGGTCGAAAAACTGTTTTTT
TRBJ1-6	NA	TRBD1	TRBV19	CASSTIQGRNSPLHF	TGTGCCAGTAGTACGATACAGGGGCGCAATTCACCCCTCCACTTT
TRBJ2-7	NA	NA	TRBV21-1	CASSKTPPTAAYEQYF	TGTGCCAGCAGCAAAACCCCTCCGACAGCCGCCTACGAGCAGTACTTC
TRBJ2-2	NA	TRBD1	TRBV7-2	CASSHRQGSNTGELFF	TGTGCCAGCAGCCACCGACAGGGCTCGAACACCGGGGAGCTGTTTTTT
TRBJ2-7	NA	NA	TRBV27	CASIKIALGSYEQYF	TGTGCCAGCATAAAAATAGCCTTGGGCTCCTACGAGCAGTACTTC
TRBJ1-3	NA	NA	TRBV18	CASSRDLLSSGNTIYF	TGTGCCAGCTCTCGGGATCTTCTAAGCTCTGGAAACACCATATATTTT
TRBJ2-3	NA	NA	TRBV6-2/TRBV6-3	CASSSFRGLDTQYF	TGTGCCAGCAGTTCCTTCCGAGGTTTGGATACGCAGTATTTT
TRBJ2-6	NA	NA	TRBV4-3	CASSPANTGSGANVLTF	TGCGCCAGCAGCCCAGCCAATACAGGGTCTGGGGCCAACGTCCTGACTTTC